A single sample is the source of the 3 T cell receptor beta chains below, sequenced in a study of cytomegalovirus exposure and HLA in healthy donors. With 60 Vbeta and 13 Jbeta primers, the PCR was carried out. The repertoire was sequenced with immunoSEQ multiplex PCR; TCRdb's copy has only in-frame clones and lacks some. The top ten clones hold around 5.9% of a sample with around 180,000 clones, 75% to 80% of them seen once. The specimen sequenced was PBMCs. The source is a young woman in good health and CMV-seropositive.

The chain is built from TRBV6-6 and TRBJ1-2; the D is unclear. The length of the CDR3 is 12 residues. Per germline, CDR1 MNHNY and CDR2 SVGAGI (reference sequence). Trimming removed 0 bases at V and 6 bases at J, with 5 bases between. CDR3 protein: CASSYSGDGYTF. CDR3 DNA sequence: TGTGCCAGCAGTTACTCCGGGGATGGCTACACCTTC.

This chain uses TRBV14 with TRBJ2-7, with unresolved D. With 0 bases removed from V and 2 bases from J, the gap between germline ends came to 5 bases. The CDR3 runs to 13 residues. Germline CDR1 SGHDN, CDR2 FVKESK. CDR3 residues: CASSQDGPYEQYF. The CDR3 DNA follows: TGTGCCAGCAGCCAAGATGGCCCCTACGAGCAGTACTTC.

The chain joins TRBV13 to TRBJ1-1; D remains ambiguous. The germline V and J ends were trimmed by 3 bases and 4 bases, with 18 bases remaining between them. The CDR3 loop spans 16 amino acids. CDR1 and CDR2 from the germline V gene are PRHDT and FYEKMQ (reference sequence). In nucleotides, the CDR3 is TGTGCCAGCAGCTTCGCTCCAGGTCCGGGGAGCACTGAAGCTTTCTTT. It encodes CASSFAPGPGSTEAFF. Combining the CDR3 with reference TRBV13 and TRBJ1-1 gives the whole variable domain AAGVIQSPRHLIKEKRETATLKCYPIPRHDTVYWYQQGPGQDPQFLISFYEKMQSDKGSIPDRFSAQQFSDYHSELNMSSLELGDSALYFCASSFAPGPGSTEAFFGQGTRLTVV.